This T cell receptor (beta chain) stems from a study of blood T cell repertoires in COVID-19 (TCRdb year 2020). Regarding the complete study: The collaborator samples originated in the United States, Italy and Spain and spanned the acute and convalescent phases of COVID-19. HLA class I and class II types, where available, came from metadata supplied by the sample provider rather than from assay-based typing. Samples were obtained from the ongoing ImmuneRACE study (first 160 participants) and from approximately 1,200 subjects provided by 6 global collaborators. The sample metadata nearly always contained a de-identified subject ID, COVID-19 status, age in years and sex. The prospective study material was composed of cDNA or gDNA derived from T cells, B-cell-depleted T cells, or PBMCs. The repertoires were released in a freely available public database meant as a resource for research on the immune response to SARS-CoV-2. The dataset comprised deeply sampled blood TCRbeta repertoires from subjects exposed to, actively infected with, or recovered from COVID-19.

Including the terminal cysteine and phenylalanine, the CDR3 comprises 13 residues. Only CDR3 DNA is held: 39 bases, read in frame from base 1. As encoded in the germline V gene (reference sequence), CDR1 is LNHDA while CDR2 is SQIVND. V and J are trimmed by 8 bases and 5 bases, and the gene matches miss 4 bases of the junction. TCRbeta CDR3 regions were amplified from genomic DNA by means of the immunoSEQ Assay, a bias-controlled multiplex PCR. In the paper's pipeline: The number of nucleated cells in each sample was estimated by amplification of reference gene primers within the assay. To quantify the absolute abundance of each unique TCRbeta CDR3 rearrangement, sequence reads were collapsed and filtered. For each sample, productive Simpson clonality was calculated as the square root of Simpson's diversity index across productive rearrangements. The table comes from immuneACCESS by way of TCRdb, which keeps in-frame sequences with V and J called. Part of the clones is missing from these tables; in studies checked, under half for an unresolved V gene and the rest for unknown reasons. From that table come the V and J calls and clone size; the DNA was used to work out D and trimming. The sample profile shows over 70,000 clones; roughly 80% of them were found once. The ten largest clones take up around 30% of the sample.

The paper's findings and limits, for the study overall: Clinical and demographic metadata were provided uncurated, with the amount varying by source and participant.

Concerning this clone: This clone's antigen is unknown. Base-call qualities are not available, and no considerably larger clone is one nucleotide away.

Collaborating institutions collected whole blood in K2EDTA tubes following their own protocols. For TCRbeta analysis, collaborator samples were shipped as frozen whole blood, as isolated PBMCs, or as DNA extracted from either sample type. The chain couples TRBV19 to TRBJ1-4, with TRBD1 identical over 8 junction bases. The sequenced sample was peripheral blood. The TCR sequence derives from a human donor in a cohort sampled during active COVID-19. The DNA sequence follows: TGTGCCAGTCACCGGGACAGGAATGAAAAACTGTTTTTT. The translation is CASHRDRNEKLFF.